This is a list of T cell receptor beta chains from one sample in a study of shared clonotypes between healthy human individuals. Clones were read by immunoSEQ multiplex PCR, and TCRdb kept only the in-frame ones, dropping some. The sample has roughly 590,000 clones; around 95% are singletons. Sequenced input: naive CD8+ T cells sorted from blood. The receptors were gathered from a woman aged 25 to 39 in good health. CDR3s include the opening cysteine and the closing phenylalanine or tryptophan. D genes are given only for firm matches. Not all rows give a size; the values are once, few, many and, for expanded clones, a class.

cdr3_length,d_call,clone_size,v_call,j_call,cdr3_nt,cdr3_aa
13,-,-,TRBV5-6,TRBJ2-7,TGTGCCAGCAGCTTGCTGGGGTCCTACGAGCAGTACTTC,CASSLLGSYEQYF
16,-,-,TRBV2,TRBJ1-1,TGTGCCAGCAGGCCGACTCGAGTGGGGTTGAACACTGAAGCTTTCTTT,CASRPTRVGLNTEAFF
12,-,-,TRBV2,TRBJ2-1,TGTGCCAGCAGTAGTTATCGGAATGAGCAGTTCTTC,CASSSYRNEQFF
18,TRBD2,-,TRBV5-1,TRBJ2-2,TGCGCCAGCAGCGCCCTGACTAGCGGGAGGGTGAACACCGGGGAGCTGTTTTTT,CASSALTSGRVNTGELFF
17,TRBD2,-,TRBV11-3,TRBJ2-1,TGTGCCAGCAGCTTAGATCCCCTTAGCGGGGAGGGGAATGAGCAGTTCTTC,CASSLDPLSGEGNEQFF
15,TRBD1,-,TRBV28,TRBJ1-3,TGTGCCAGCAGTTTAGGAGGGGGCGGTGGAAACACCATATATTTT,CASSLGGGGGNTIYF
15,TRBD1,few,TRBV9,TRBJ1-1,TGTGCCAGCAGCGTAGAAGGGACAGGGGATACTGAAGCTTTCTTT,CASSVEGTGDTEAFF
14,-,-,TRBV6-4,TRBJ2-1,TGTGCCAGCAGTCCAGCGCCCTCCTACAATGAGCAGTTCTTC,CASSPAPSYNEQFF
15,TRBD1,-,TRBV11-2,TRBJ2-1,TGTGCCAGCAGGGCGGGGACAGGGGGGGACAATGAGCAGTTCTTC,CASRAGTGGDNEQFF
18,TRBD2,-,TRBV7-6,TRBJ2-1,TGTGCCAGCAGCTTAGAACTAGCGGGTGGCCCATGGGGGAATGAGCAGTTCTTC,CASSLELAGGPWGNEQFF
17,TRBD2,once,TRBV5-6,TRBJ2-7,TGTGCCAGCAGTCCAAGCCGACTAGCGGGAGGGCCCTACGAGCAGTACTTC,CASSPSRLAGGPYEQYF
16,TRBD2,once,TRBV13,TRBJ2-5,TGTGCCAGCAGCTTCGCTAGCGGGACGGCGCCTGGGACCCAGTACTTC,CASSFASGTAPGTQYF
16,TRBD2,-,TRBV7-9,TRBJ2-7,TGTGCCAGCAGCTTAGGTCCTCTAGCGGGAGAAGGCGAGCAGTACTTC,CASSLGPLAGEGEQYF
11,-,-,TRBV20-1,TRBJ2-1,TGCAGTGCGGGCTCCTACAATGAGCAGTTCTTC,CSAGSYNEQFF
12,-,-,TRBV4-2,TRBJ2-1,TGTGCCAGCAGCCAGGAGACGGGCGAGCAGTTCTTC,CASSQETGEQFF
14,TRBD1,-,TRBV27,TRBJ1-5,TGTGCCAGCAGTGTGACAGGGGGCAATCAGCCCCAGCATTTT,CASSVTGGNQPQHF